The rows below give T cell receptor beta chains drawn from one sample of a study of preoperative IRX-2 immunotherapy in early breast cancer. Measured with immunoSEQ multiplex PCR; TCRdb has only the in-frame clones, and not every one. The repertoire consists of approximately 98,000 clones, with roughly 88% occurring once and the leading ten covering roughly 2%. Sample: tumor tissue, taken after IRX-2 immunotherapy. Source of these receptors: a human donor with breast cancer. Each CDR3 is given with its conserved first and last residue. A D gene is named only where the DNA matches it firmly. Only some rows state a clone size, as once, few, many or a class for expanded clones.

cdr3_nt cdr3_aa j_call clone_size v_call d_call
TGTGCCAGTAGCGACAGGGAAGGTCAGCCCCAGCATTTT CASSDREGQPQHF TRBJ1-5 . TRBV19 TRBD1
TGCGCCAGCAGCTTGGGCCCGACAGCTACCAACACTGAAGCTTTCTTT CASSLGPTATNTEAFF TRBJ1-1 . TRBV5-1 .
TGCGCCAGCAGCTTGGAACAGGGTTATAATTCACCCCTCCACTTT CASSLEQGYNSPLHF TRBJ1-6 . TRBV5-1 .
TGCGCCAGCAGCTGGGGTAGCCAGGGGGCCACTGAAGCTTTCTTT CASSWGSQGATEAFF TRBJ1-1 once TRBV5-1 TRBD1
TGTGCCAGTAGTAACACAGGGGAAAAACTGTTTTTT CASSNTGEKLFF TRBJ1-4 . TRBV19 .
TGTGCCAGTAGTATAGATCTGAGCTGGTACACTGAAGCTTTCTTT CASSIDLSWYTEAFF TRBJ1-1 . TRBV19 .
TGCGCCAGCAGCTCGGCTAGGGGCCCGAACACTGAAGCTTTCTTT CASSSARGPNTEAFF TRBJ1-1 once TRBV5-1 .
TGCGCCAGCAGCTTGCGTGGACTAGCGAACTACAATGAGCAGTTCTTC CASSLRGLANYNEQFF TRBJ2-1 . TRBV5-1 TRBD2
TGCAGCGTTGAGAACCTAAGGGCCACCTACGAGCAGTACTTC CSVENLRATYEQYF TRBJ2-7 . TRBV29-1 .
TGTGCCTGGAGCCATGAGACGTACGCAACTAATGAAAAACTGTTTTTT CAWSHETYATNEKLFF TRBJ1-4 once TRBV30 .
TGCGCCAGCAGTGTTGGGCCGGCGGTGGGGAACACCATATATTTT CASSVGPAVGNTIYF TRBJ1-3 . TRBV10-1 .
TGTGCCAGCAGTTACTCGAATCAGGGGAATCAGCCCCAGCATTTT CASSYSNQGNQPQHF TRBJ1-5 . TRBV6-8 .
TGTGCCAGCAGTTTACAGTTCCTGGAGGATGGCTACACCTTC CASSLQFLEDGYTF TRBJ1-2 . TRBV28 .
TGTGCCAGCAGCTTATCGGGAGCGGGGGGCCCCTACAATGAGCAGTTCTTC CASSLSGAGGPYNEQFF TRBJ2-1 . TRBV11-3 TRBD2
TGCAGCGTTGGACAGTACAATCAGCCCCAGCATTTT CSVGQYNQPQHF TRBJ1-5 . TRBV29-1 .
TGCGCCAGCAGCTTGGGGGTCGAGGGAGGTGAAGCTTTCTTT CASSLGVEGGEAFF TRBJ1-1 . TRBV5-1 .
TGTGCCAGTAGTACTATTCGGGGGAACGGCAATCAGCCCCAGCATTTT CASSTIRGNGNQPQHF TRBJ1-5 . TRBV19 .
TGTGCCTGGAGTAATAGCGAGTGGAGTCCCCAGCATTTT CAWSNSEWSPQHF TRBJ1-5 . TRBV30 .
TGTGCCTATTCCTTCTCCTCCTATGGCTACACCTTC CAYSFSSYGYTF TRBJ1-2 . TRBV30 .
TGCGCCAGCAGCCCGGGGGAGCCAGACCTCTATGGCTACACCTTC CASSPGEPDLYGYTF TRBJ1-2 . TRBV5-1 .
TGCGCCAGCAGCTCGGGGGACAGAAACGGCTATGGCTACACCTTC CASSSGDRNGYGYTF TRBJ1-2 . TRBV5-1 TRBD1
TGCAGCGTCCTCAGGGGTGTGTTATACAATGAGCAGTTCTTC CSVLRGVLYNEQFF TRBJ2-1 few TRBV29-1 .
TGTGCCACCAGCTTACAGGGGGAATCTAACTATGGCTACACCTTC CATSLQGESNYGYTF TRBJ1-2 few TRBV15 TRBD1
TGTGCCAGCTCACCATGGGGACCTGGACCTGAGCAGTTCTTC CASSPWGPGPEQFF TRBJ2-1 . TRBV18 .
TGTGCCAGCAGCCGGGGGCTGAATCAGCCCCAGCATTTT CASSRGLNQPQHF TRBJ1-5 . TRBV14 .
TGCGCCAGCAGCCAAGTTTTAGCGGGAGTGTACACCGGGGAGCTGTTTTTT CASSQVLAGVYTGELFF TRBJ2-2 . TRBV4-1 TRBD2
TGCGCCAGCAGCCAAGGCACAGGGGGCGGAAACACCATATATTTT CASSQGTGGGNTIYF TRBJ1-3 . TRBV23-1 TRBD1
TGCGCCAGCAGCCCCGGGAGTTCAGCTCCCAATGAGCAGTTCTTC CASSPGSSAPNEQFF TRBJ2-1 . TRBV5-1 .
TGTGCCAGCGGGTTAGGCGTGCGTGACGAGCAGTACTTC CASGLGVRDEQYF TRBJ2-7 . TRBV6-8 .
TGTGCCAGCAGCCAAGACCCGGCGGAAAAACTGTTTTTT CASSQDPAEKLFF TRBJ1-4 . TRBV16 .
TGTGCCATCAGTGAGATGGGACAGGGGTTTCGAGCTTTCTTT CAISEMGQGFRAFF TRBJ1-1 . TRBV10-3 TRBD1
TGTGCCAGCTCACCGACAGACGATGGTACCGGGGAGCTGTTTTTT CASSPTDDGTGELFF TRBJ2-2 few TRBV18 .
TGCGCCAGCAGACCTACTAGCGGGGGCTCCTACGAGCAGTACTTC CASRPTSGGSYEQYF TRBJ2-7 once TRBV5-1 TRBD2
TGTGCCAGCAGCTTGGCGGCTGGGGGCGCGTCTGGAAACACCATATATTTT CASSLAAGGASGNTIYF TRBJ1-3 once TRBV7-6 .
TGTGCCATCAGTATAGCCGGGACAGGGGAGGAGACCCAGTACTTC CAISIAGTGEETQYF TRBJ2-5 . TRBV6-8 TRBD1
TGTGCCAGTAGTATTGAGCAAGGCAATCAGCCCCAGCATTTT CASSIEQGNQPQHF TRBJ1-5 . TRBV19 .
TGTGCCAGCAAGGCCACCTACTACGAGCAGTACTTC CASKATYYEQYF TRBJ2-7 . TRBV2 .
TGCGCCAGCAGCCCCGAGGGCCAAAAGGAAAAACTGTTTTTT CASSPEGQKEKLFF TRBJ1-4 . TRBV5-1 .
TGTGCCAGCAGTTACTCGGGAGCGGGAGGGAGGAATGAGCAGTTCTTC CASSYSGAGGRNEQFF TRBJ2-1 few TRBV6-8 TRBD2